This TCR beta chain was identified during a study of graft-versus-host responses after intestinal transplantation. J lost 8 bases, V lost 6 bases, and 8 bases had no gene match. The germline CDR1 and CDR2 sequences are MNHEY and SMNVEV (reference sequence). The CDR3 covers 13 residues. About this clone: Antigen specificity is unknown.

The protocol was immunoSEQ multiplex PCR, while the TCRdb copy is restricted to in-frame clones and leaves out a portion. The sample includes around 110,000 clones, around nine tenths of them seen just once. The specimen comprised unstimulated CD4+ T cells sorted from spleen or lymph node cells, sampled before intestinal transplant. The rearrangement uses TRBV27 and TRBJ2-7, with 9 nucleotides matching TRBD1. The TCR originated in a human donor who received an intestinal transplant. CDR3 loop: CASSSDRGYKQYF. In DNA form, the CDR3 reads TGTGCCAGCAGCTCCGACAGGGGGTATAAGCAGTACTTC.